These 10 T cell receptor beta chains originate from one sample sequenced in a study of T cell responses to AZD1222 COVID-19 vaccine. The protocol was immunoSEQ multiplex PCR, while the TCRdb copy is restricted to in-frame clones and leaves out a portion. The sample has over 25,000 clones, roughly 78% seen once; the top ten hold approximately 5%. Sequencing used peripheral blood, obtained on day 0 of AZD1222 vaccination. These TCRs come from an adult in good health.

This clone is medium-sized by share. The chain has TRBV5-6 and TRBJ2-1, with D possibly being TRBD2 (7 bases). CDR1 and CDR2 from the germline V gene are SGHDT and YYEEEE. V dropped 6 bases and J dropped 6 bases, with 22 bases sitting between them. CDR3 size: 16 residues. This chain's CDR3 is CASNLDVGGAINEQFF. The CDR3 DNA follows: TGTGCCAGCAACCTGGACGTAGGGGGGGCAATCAATGAGCAGTTCTTC. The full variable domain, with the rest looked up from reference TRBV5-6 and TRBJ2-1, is DAGVTQSPTHLIKTRGQQVTLRCSPKSGHDTVSWYQQALGQGPQFIFQYYEEEERQRGNFPDRFSGHQFPNYSSELNVNALLLGDSALYLCASNLDVGGAINEQFFGPGTRLTVL.

The DNA for the CDR3 is TGTGCCAGCAGTGAACCTCTAGAAAGCTACGAGCAGTACTTC. Translating it yields CASSEPLESYEQYF. The V call is TRBV6-1, the J call TRBJ2-7; D unresolved. The germline V gene encodes CDR1 MNHNS and CDR2 SASEGT. This CDR3 has 14 residues. The V end was cut by 2 bases, the J end by 3 bases, with 11 bases between.

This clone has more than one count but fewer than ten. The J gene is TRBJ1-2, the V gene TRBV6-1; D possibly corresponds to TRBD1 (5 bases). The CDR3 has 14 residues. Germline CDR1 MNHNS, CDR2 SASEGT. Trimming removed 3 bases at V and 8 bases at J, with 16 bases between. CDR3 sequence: CASSEAGAGMGYTF. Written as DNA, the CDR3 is TGTGCCAGCAGTGAGGCTGGGGCAGGGATGGGCTACACCTTC.

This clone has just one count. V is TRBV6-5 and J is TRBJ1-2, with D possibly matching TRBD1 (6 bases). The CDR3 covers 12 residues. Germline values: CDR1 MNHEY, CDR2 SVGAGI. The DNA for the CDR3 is TGTGCTCTCAGCGGAGGGGGACCTGGCTACACCTTC. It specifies CALSGGGPGYTF.

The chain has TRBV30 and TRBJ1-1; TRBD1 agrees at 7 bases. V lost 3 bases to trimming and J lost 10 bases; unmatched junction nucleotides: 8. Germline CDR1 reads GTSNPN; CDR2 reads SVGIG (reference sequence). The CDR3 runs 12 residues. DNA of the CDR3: TGTGCCTGGAGGAGGACCGGGACAGCAGCTTTCTTT. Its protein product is CAWRRTGTAAFF.

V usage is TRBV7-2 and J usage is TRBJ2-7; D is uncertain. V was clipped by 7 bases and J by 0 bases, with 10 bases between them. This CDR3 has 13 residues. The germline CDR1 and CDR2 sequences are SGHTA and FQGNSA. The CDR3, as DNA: TGTGCCAGCACGCCCGCCGGCTCCTACGAGCAGTACTTC. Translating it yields CASTPAGSYEQYF.

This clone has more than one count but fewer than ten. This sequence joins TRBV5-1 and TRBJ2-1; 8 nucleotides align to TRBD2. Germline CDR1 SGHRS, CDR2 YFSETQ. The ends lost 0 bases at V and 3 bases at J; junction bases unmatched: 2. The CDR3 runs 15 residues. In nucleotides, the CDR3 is TGCGCCAGCAGCTTGGGGACTAGCTACTACAATGAGCAGTTCTTC. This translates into CASSLGTSYYNEQFF.

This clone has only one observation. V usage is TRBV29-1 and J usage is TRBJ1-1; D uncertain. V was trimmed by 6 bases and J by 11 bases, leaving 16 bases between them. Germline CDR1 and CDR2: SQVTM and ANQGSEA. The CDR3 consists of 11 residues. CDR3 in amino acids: CSVRLIGEAFF. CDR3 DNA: TGCAGCGTGAGACTGATCGGGGAGGCTTTCTTT.

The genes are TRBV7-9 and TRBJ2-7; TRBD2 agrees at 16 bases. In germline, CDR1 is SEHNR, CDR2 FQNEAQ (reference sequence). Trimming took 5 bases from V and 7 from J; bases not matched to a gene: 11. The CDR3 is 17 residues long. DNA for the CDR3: TGTGCCAGCAGCGCCCCGGGACTAGCGGGAGGGTCGGGGGAGCAGTACGTC. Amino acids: CASSAPGLAGGSGEQYV.

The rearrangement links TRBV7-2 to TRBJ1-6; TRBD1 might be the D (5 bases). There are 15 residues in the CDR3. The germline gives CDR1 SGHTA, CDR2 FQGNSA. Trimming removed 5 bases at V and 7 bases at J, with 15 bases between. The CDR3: CASSVPMGENSPLHF. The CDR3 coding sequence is TGTGCCAGCAGCGTTCCCATGGGGGAAAATTCACCCCTCCACTTT.